This TCR beta chain was retrieved from a study of shared clonotypes between healthy human individuals. Study context: Contributing individuals were two females and three males aged 18 to 49. CD4 naive cells filled three plates per donor, CD4 memory three, CD8 naive two and CD8 memory one.

Per the original methods: ImmunoSEQ supplied junction-only sequences lacking quality scores, so filtering was different. TCRdb's copy holds only in-frame clones and misses some; the assay was immunoSEQ multiplex PCR. V, J and clone size were drawn from that table, and D and trimming were deduced from the DNA. The sample records about 680,000 clones, about 91% being singletons. Study-wide points: A generally larger estimated richness was seen in naive subsets than in memory subsets.

A word on this clone: Its antigen is currently unknown.

Terminally differentiated effector memory CD45RA+ cells were left out of the naive CD8 fraction, which was CD45RO-negative and positively selected for CCR7. Germline assignment: CDR1 LNHNV and CDR2 YYDKDF (reference sequence). V gave up 3 bases and J gave up 5 bases, with 16 bases separating them. The CDR3 is 15 amino acids. The receptor was derived from a man aged 25 to 40 in good health. Input material: naive CD8+ T cells sorted from blood. The V call is TRBV15, the J call TRBJ1-2; tentative D call: TRBD1 (6 bases). The CDR3 is CATSRGAGTVYGYTF. The CDR3 nucleotides read TGTGCCACCAGCAGGGGGGCCGGGACGGTTTATGGCTACACCTTC.